This T cell receptor (beta chain) was recorded in a study of T cell responses to AZD1222 COVID-19 vaccine. Samples with a second dose at about 4 or about 12 weeks were pooled together. Regarding the study as a whole: Rises in breadth and depth of Spike-specific TCRs came after two AZD1222 doses. Most donors were white British and more were female, and clonal diversity was possibly underestimated. Nearly half of spike-specific TCRs reportedly target variant regions that are unmutated in the B.1.351 and B.1.1.7 variants.

This clone was observed a single time. The antigen remains undetermined. Germline V gene sequence: CDR1 MNHEY, CDR2 SVGAGI. V dropped 6 bases and J dropped 2; count of bases not matched to a gene: 5. This CDR3 spans 15 amino acids. Sequencing used immunoSEQ multiplex PCR; TCRdb keeps in-frame clones, though not all of them. The sample has approximately 140,000 clones, 91% seen once; the top ten hold 1.5% to 2%. The rearrangement links TRBV6-5 to TRBJ2-7; 12 bases align to TRBD1. This TCR was sampled from an adult who received the AZD1222 COVID-19 vaccine. Sequencing was performed on peripheral blood, taken 28 days after the second AZD1222 dose. CDR3: CASSPGQGATYEQYV. The CDR3 bases are TGTGCCAGCAGCCCGGGACAGGGGGCCACCTACGAGCAGTACGTC.